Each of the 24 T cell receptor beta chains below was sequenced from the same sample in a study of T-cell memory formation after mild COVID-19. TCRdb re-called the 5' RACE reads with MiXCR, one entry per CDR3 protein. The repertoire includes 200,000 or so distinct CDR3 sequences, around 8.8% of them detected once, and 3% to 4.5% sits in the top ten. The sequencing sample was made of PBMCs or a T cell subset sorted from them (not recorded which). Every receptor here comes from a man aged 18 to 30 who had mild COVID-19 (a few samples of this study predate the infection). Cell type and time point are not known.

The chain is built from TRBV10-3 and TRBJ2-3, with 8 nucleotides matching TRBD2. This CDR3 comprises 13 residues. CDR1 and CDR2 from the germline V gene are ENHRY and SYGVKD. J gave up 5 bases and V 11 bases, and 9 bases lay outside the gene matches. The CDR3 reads CAATGGRGDTQYF. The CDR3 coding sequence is TGTGCCGCCACGGGGGGGCGAGGAGATACGCAGTATTTT.

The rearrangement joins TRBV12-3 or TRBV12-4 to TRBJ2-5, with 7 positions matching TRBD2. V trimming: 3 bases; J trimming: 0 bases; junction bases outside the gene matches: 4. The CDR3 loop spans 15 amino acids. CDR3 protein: CASSLGGYYQETQYF. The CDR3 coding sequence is TGTGCCAGCAGTTTGGGGGGGTATTACCAAGAGACCCAGTACTTC.

Here the CDR3 reads CAISVGGSNTGELFF. In nucleotides, the CDR3 is TGTGCCATCAGTGTGGGGGGCTCGAACACCGGGGAGCTGTTTTTT. The V and J genes are TRBV10-3 and TRBJ2-2; tentatively, D is TRBD1 or TRBD2 (6 bases each). The CDR3 sequence is 15 residues long. V was clipped by 4 bases and J by 0 bases, with 9 bases between them. Per the germline V gene, CDR1 is ENHRY and CDR2 is SYGVKD.

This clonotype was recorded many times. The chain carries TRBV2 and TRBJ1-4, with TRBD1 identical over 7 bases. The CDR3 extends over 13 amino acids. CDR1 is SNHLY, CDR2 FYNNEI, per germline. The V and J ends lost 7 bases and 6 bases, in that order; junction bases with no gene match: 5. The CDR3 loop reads CASKLDRDEKLFF. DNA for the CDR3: TGTGCCAGCAAGCTCGACAGGGATGAAAAACTGTTTTTT.

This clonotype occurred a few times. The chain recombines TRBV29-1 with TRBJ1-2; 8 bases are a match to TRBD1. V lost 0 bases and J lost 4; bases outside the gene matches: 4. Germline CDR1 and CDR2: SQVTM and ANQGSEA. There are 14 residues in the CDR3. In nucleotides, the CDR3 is TGCAGCGTTGAAGATGCGGGACAGGCCTATGGCTACACCTTC. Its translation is CSVEDAGQAYGYTF.

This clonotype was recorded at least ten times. CDR3: CSVGTKFWDNEQFF. The CDR3 DNA is TGCAGCGTTGGTACAAAATTCTGGGACAATGAGCAGTTCTTC. The V call is TRBV29-1, the J call TRBJ2-1; D gene uncertain. In germline, CDR1 is SQVTM, CDR2 ANQGSEA. V lost 4 bases and J 5 bases, leaving 15 bases between the germline ends. This CDR3 has 14 amino acids.

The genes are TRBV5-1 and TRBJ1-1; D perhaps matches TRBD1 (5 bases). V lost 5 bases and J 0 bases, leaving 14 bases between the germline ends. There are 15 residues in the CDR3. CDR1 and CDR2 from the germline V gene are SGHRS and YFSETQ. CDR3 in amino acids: CASSFGGILNTEAFF. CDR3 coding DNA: TGCGCCAGCAGTTTTGGGGGGATACTGAACACTGAAGCTTTCTTT.

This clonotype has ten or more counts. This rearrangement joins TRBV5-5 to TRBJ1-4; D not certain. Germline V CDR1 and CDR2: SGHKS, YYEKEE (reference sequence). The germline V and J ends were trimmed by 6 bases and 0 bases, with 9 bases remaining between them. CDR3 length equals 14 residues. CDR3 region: CASNLEATNEKLFF. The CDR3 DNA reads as TGTGCCAGCAACTTAGAAGCAACTAATGAAAAACTGTTTTTT.

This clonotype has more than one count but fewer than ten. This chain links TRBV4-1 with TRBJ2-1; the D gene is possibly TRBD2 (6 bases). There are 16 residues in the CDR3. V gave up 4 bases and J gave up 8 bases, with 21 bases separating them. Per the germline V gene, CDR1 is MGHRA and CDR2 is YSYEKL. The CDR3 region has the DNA TGCGCCAGCAGCCGGGGATTGGTAGGAGGGGACGATGAGCAGTTCTTC. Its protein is CASSRGLVGGDDEQFF.

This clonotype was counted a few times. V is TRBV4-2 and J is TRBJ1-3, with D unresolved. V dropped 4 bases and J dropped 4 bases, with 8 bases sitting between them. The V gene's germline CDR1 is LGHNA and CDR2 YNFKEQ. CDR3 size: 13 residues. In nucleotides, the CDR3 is TGTGCCAGCAGCCGGGGAGGCGGAAACACCATATATTTT. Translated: CASSRGGGNTIYF.

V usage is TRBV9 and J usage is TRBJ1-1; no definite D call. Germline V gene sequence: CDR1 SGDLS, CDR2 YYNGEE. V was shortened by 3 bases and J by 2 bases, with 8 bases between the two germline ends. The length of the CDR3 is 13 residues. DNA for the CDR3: TGTGCCAGCAGCGGAGGCCCAAACACTGAAGCTTTCTTT. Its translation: CASSGGPNTEAFF. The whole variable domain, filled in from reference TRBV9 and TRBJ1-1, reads DSGVTQTPKHLITATGQRVTLRCSPRSGDLSVYWYQQSLDQGLQFLIQYYNGEERAKGNILERFSAQQFPDLHSELNLSSLELGDSALYFCASSGGPNTEAFFGQGTRLTVV.

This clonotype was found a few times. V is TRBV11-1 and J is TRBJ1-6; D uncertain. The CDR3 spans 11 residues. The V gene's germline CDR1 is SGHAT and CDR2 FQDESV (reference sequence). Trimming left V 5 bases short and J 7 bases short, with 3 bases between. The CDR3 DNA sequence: TGTGCCAGCAGCGAGAATTCACCCCTCCACTTT. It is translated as CASSENSPLHF.

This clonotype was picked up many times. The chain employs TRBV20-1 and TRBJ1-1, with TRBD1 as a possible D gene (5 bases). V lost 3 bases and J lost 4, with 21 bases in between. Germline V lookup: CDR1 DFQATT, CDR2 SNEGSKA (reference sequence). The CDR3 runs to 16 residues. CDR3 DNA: TGCAGTGCTAGGGGCTTTACCGGGGGACGTGGCACTGAAGCTTTCTTT. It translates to CSARGFTGGRGTEAFF.

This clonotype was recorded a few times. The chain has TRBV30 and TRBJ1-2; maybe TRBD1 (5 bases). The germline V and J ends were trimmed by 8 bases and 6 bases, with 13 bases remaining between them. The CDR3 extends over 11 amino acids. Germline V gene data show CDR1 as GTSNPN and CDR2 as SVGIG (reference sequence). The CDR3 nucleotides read TGTGCCCGGGGGAAAGGGGATGGCTACACCTTC. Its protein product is CARGKGDGYTF.

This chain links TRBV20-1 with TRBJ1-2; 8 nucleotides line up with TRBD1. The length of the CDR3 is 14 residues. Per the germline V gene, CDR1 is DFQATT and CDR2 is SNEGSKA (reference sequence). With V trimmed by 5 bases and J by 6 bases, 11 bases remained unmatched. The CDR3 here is CSALEGTGVNGYTF. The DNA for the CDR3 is TGCAGTGCTCTTGAGGGGACAGGCGTTAATGGCTACACCTTC.

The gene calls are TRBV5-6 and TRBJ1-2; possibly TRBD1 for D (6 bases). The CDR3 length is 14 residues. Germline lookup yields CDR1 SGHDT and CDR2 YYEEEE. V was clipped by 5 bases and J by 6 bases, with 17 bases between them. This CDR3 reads CASRYHPGEDGYTF. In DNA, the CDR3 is TGTGCCAGCAGATACCATCCAGGGGAGGATGGCTACACCTTC.

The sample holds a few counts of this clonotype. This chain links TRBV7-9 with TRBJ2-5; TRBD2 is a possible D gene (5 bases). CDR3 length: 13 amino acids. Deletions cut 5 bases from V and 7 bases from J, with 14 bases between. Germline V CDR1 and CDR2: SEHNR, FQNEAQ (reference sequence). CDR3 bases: TGTGCCAGCAGCCATCGGTCTGCGGGGACCCAGTACTTC. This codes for CASSHRSAGTQYF.

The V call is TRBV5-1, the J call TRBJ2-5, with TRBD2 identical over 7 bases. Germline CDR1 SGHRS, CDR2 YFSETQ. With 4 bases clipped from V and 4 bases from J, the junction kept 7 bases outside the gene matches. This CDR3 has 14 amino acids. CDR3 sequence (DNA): TGCGCCAGCAGCACCGGACTAGGCGGAGAGACCCAGTACTTC. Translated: CASSTGLGGETQYF.

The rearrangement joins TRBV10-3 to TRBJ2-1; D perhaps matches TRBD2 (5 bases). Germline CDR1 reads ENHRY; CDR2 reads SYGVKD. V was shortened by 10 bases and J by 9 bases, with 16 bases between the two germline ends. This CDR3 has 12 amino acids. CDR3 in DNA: TGTGCCAGCAAGGAGGTTTTGAGTGAGCAGTTCTTC. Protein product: CASKEVLSEQFF.

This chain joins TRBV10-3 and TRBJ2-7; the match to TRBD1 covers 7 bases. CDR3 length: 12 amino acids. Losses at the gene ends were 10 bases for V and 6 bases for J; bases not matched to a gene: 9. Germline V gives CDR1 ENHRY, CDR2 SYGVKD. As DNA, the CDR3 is TGTGCCACCAGGATCCGGGACAGCGAGCAGTACTTC. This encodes CATRIRDSEQYF.

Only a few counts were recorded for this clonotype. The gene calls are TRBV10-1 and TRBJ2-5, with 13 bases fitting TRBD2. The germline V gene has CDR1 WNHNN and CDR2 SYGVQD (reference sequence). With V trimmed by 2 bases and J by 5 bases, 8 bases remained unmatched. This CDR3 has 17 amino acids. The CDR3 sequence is CASSESTSGGASETQYF. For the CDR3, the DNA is TGCGCCAGCAGTGAGAGTACTAGCGGGGGGGCCTCGGAGACCCAGTACTTC.

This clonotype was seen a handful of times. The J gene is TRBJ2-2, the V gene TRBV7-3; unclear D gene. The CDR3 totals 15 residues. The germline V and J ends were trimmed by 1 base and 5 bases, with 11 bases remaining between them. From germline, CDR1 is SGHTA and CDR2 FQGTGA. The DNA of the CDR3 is TGTGCCAGCAGCTTAAATTTTCACGTAACCGGGGAGCTGTTTTTT. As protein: CASSLNFHVTGELFF.

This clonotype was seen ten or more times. In nucleotides, the CDR3 is TGTGCCAGCAGCTGGCTCGGAAATAATTCACCCCTCCACTTT. Its protein product is CASSWLGNNSPLHF. The genes are TRBV7-9 and TRBJ1-6, with no clear D. Between the trimmed V and J ends, which lost 4 bases and 5 bases, there was a span of 9 bases. Germline lookup yields CDR1 SEHNR and CDR2 FQNEAQ (reference sequence). The CDR3 runs 14 residues.

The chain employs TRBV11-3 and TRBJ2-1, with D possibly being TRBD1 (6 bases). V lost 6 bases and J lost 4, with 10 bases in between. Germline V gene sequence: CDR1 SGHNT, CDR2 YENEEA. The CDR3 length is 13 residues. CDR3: CASSRDNYNEQFF. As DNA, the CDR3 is TGTGCCAGCAGTCGGGACAATTACAATGAGCAGTTCTTC.